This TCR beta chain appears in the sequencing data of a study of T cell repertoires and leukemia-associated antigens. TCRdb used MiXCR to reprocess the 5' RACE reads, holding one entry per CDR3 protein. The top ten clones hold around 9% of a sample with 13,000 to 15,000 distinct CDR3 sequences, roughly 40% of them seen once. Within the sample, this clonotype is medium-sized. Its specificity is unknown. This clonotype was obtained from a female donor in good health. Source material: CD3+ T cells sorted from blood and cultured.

CDR3 residues: CASSLEGTGGIYYEQYF. The CDR3 DNA is TGTGCCAGCAGCTTAGAGGGGACAGGGGGCATTTACTACGAGCAGTACTTC. V is TRBV11-2 and J is TRBJ2-7, with 12 positions matching TRBD1. Germline CDR1 and CDR2: SGHAT and FQNNGV. The V and J ends lost 0 bases and 3 bases, in that order; junction bases with no gene match: 6. The CDR3 is 17 residues long.